This entry describes one T cell receptor beta chain. A read error may be the cause here, since a much bigger clone is one base away. The sample is drawn from a study of tumor-infiltrating lymphocytes in primary liver carcinoma. Blood RNA originated from unsorted whole blood, with germline DNA additionally extracted. CDR3 length equals 14 residues. Germline V CDR1 and CDR2: SGHNT, YYREEE (reference sequence). TCR beta cDNA came from around 500 ng total RNA, primed with a constant-region primer. Libraries of TCR beta came from three nested multiplex PCR rounds with slightly modified ARM-PCR. With TRBV1-TRBV30 forward primers and a C-beta reverse primer, the first two PCR rounds were run for roughly 10 cycles each. TCRdb re-derived calls from the multiplex PCR reads in MiXCR, one entry per CDR3 protein. Of approximately 340,000 distinct CDR3 sequences listed, around 60% are singletons.

The rearrangement joins TRBV5-4 to TRBJ2-5; 13 nucleotides align to TRBD2. Source material: peripheral blood. This clonotype was sampled from a man in his forties or fifties with primary liver carcinoma and hepatitis B virus infection. For the CDR3, the DNA is TGTGCCAGCAGCTTAGGACTAGCGGGAGAGACCCAGCACTTC. Translating it yields CASSLGLAGETQHF.